This T cell receptor (beta chain) was retrieved from a study of identical twins. A single record per CDR3 protein comes from TCRdb applying MiXCR to the 5' RACE reads. Of some 760,000 distinct CDR3 sequences listed, roughly 20% are singletons. There are many counts of this clonotype. The antigen remains undetermined. CDR3 length equals 16 residues. The ends lost 4 bases at V and 2 bases at J; junction bases unmatched: 4. CDR1 is ENHRY, CDR2 SYGVKD, per germline. Study observations and caveats: Among monozygotic twins, out-of-frame TCR alpha sharing exceeded what models predicted. Whereas memory repertoires showed no such difference, abundant cord blood beta clonotypes carried fewer insertions.

These data were also filed under a second study, of T cells expressing NK-cell markers.

This chain uses TRBV10-3 with TRBJ2-3, with 12 positions matching TRBD2. This clonotype was sampled from a woman aged 18-30 years in good health. The sample was PBMCs. The DNA of the CDR3 is TGTGCCATCAGTGGAACTAGCGGGGGGTCCACAGATACGCAGTATTTT. Its translation: CAISGTSGGSTDTQYF.